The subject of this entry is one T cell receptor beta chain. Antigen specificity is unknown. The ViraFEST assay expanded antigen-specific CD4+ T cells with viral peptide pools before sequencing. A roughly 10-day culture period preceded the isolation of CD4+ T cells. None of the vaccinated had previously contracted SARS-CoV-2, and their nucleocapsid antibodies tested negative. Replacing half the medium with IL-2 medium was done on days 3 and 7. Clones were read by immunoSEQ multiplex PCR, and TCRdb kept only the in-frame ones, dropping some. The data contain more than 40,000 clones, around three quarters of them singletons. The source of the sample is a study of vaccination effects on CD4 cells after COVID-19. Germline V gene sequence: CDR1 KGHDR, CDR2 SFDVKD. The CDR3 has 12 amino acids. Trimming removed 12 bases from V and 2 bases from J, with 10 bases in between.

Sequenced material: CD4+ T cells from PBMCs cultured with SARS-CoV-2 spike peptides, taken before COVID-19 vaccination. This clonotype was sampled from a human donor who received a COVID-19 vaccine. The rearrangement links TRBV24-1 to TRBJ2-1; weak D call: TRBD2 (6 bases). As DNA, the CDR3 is TGTGCCGCGGGGTTCCCCTACAATGAGCAGTTCTTC. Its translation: CAAGFPYNEQFF.